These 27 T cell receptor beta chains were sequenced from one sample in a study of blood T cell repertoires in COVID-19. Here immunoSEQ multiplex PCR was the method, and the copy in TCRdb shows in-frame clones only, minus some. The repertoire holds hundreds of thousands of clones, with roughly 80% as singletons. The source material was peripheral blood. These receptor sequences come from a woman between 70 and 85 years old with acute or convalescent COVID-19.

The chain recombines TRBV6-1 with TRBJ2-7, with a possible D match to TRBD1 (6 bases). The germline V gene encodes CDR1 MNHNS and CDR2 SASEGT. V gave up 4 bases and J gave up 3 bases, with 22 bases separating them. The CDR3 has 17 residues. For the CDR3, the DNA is TGTGCCAGCAGTGGGGGACACCCGCCGTTTTTAGGCTACGAGCAGTACTTC. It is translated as CASSGGHPPFLGYEQYF.

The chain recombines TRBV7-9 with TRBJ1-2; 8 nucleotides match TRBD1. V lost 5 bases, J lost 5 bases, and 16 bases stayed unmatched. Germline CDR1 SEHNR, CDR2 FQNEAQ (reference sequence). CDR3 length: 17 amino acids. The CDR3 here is CASSDINRTGMGYGYTF. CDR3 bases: TGTGCCAGCAGCGATATAAATAGGACAGGGATGGGGTATGGCTACACCTTC.

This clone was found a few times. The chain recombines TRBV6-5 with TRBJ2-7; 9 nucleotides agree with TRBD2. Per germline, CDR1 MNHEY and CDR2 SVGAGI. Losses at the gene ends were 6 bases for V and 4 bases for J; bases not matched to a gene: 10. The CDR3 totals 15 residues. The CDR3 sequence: CASSLSPGLAYEQYF. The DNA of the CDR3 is TGTGCCAGCAGCCTAAGCCCGGGACTAGCTTACGAGCAGTACTTC.

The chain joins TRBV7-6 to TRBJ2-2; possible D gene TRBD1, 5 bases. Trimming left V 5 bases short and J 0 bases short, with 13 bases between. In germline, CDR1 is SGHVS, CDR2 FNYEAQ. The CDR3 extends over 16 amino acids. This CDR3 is CASSLMQGTNTGELFF. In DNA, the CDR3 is TGTGCCAGCAGCCTTATGCAGGGAACGAACACCGGGGAGCTGTTTTTT.

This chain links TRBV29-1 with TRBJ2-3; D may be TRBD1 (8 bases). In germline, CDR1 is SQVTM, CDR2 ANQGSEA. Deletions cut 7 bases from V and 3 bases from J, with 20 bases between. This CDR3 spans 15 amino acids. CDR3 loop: CSALNRGGRTDTQYF. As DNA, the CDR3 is TGCAGCGCCTTAAACAGGGGGGGTAGGACAGATACGCAGTATTTT.

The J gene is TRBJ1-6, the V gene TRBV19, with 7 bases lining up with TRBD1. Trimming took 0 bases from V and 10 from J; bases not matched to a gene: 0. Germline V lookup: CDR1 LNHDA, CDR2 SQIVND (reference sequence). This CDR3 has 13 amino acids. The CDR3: CASSIEGQSPLHF. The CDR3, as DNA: TGTGCCAGTAGTATAGAGGGACAGTCACCCCTCCACTTT. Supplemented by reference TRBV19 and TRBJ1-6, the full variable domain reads DGGITQSPKYLFRKEGQNVTLSCEQNLNHDAMYWYRQDPGQGLRLIYYSQIVNDFQKGDIAEGYSVSREKKESFPLTVTSAQKNPTAFYLCASSIEGQSPLHFGNGTRLTVT.

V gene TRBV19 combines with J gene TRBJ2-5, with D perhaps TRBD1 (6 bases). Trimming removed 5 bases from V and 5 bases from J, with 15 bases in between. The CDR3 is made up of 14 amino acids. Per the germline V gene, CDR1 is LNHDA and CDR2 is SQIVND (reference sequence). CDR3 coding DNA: TGTGCCAGTAGTCCCAGGGGTTTAGGGGAGACCCAGTACTTC. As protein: CASSPRGLGETQYF.

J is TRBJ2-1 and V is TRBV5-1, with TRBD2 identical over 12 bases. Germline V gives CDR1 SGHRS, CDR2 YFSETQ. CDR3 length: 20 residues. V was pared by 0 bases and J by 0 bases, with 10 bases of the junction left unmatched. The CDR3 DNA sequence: TGCGCCAGCAGCTTGGTAGCGCTAGCGGGGGGGCGTAGCTCCTACAATGAGCAGTTCTTC. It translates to CASSLVALAGGRSSYNEQFF.

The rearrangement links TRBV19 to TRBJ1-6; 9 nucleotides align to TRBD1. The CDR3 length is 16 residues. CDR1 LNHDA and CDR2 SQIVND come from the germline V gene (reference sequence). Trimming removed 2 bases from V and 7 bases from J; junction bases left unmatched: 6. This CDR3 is CASSINGGQGNSPLHF. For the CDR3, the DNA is TGTGCCAGTAGTATAAATGGTGGACAGGGGAATTCACCCCTCCACTTT. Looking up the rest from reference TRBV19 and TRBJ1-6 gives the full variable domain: DGGITQSPKYLFRKEGQNVTLSCEQNLNHDAMYWYRQDPGQGLRLIYYSQIVNDFQKGDIAEGYSVSREKKESFPLTVTSAQKNPTAFYLCASSINGGQGNSPLHFGNGTRLTVT.

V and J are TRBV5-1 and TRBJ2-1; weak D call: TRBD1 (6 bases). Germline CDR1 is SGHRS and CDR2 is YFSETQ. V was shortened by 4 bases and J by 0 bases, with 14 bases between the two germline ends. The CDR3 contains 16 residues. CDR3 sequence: CASSQSGTNSYNEQFF. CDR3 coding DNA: TGCGCCAGCAGCCAGTCCGGGACAAACTCCTACAATGAGCAGTTCTTC.

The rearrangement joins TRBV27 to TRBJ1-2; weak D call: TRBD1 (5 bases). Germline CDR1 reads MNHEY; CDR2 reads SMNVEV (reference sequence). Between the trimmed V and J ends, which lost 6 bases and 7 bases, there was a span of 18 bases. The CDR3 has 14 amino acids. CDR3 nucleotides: TGTGCCAGCAGCTTCAGGCGCCCGGGGGGTGGCTACACCTTC. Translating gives CASSFRRPGGGYTF.

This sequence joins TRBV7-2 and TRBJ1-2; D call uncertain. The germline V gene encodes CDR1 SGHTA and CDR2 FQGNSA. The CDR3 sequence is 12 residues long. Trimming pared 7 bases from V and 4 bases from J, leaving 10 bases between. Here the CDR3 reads CASNEGSYGYTF. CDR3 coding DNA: TGTGCCAGCAATGAGGGATCCTATGGCTACACCTTC.

The CDR3 coding sequence is TGTGCCAGCAGGGAGGGGGCCGGGGCCAACGTCCTGACTTTC. This codes for CASREGAGANVLTF. V is TRBV2 and J is TRBJ2-6; D might be TRBD1 (7 bases). V shed 6 bases and J shed 4 bases, with 10 bases lying between them. This CDR3 has 14 amino acids. The germline gives CDR1 SNHLY, CDR2 FYNNEI.

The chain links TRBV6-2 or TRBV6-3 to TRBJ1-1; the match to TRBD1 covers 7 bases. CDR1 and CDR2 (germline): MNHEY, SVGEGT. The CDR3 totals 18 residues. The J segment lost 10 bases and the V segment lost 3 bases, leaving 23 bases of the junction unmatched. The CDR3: CASSYGPPAQGNIGRAFF. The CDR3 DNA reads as TGTGCCAGCAGTTATGGCCCCCCCGCACAGGGGAATATCGGGCGAGCTTTCTTT.

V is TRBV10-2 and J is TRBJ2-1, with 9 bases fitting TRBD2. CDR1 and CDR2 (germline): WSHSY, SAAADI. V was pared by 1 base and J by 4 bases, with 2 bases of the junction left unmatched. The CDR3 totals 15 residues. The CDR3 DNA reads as TGCGCCAGCAGTGAGTTAGCGGGGGCGTACAATGAGCAGTTCTTC. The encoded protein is CASSELAGAYNEQFF.

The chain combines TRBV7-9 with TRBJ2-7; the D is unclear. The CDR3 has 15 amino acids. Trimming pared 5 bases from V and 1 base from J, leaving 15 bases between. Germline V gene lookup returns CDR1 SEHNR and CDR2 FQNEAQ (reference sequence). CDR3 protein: CASSDNRFLSYEQYF. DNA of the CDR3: TGTGCCAGCAGCGACAACAGATTCTTATCCTACGAGCAGTACTTC.

The CDR3 sequence: CASSQVKPGASGNTIYF. The DNA for the CDR3 is TGCGCCAGCAGCCAAGTTAAACCAGGGGCTTCCGGAAACACCATATATTTT. The J gene is TRBJ1-3, the V gene TRBV4-3; the D gene is possibly TRBD1 (6 bases). The CDR3 contains 17 residues. CDR1 is LGHNA, CDR2 YSLEER, per germline. Deletions cut 1 base from V and 4 bases from J, with 17 bases between.

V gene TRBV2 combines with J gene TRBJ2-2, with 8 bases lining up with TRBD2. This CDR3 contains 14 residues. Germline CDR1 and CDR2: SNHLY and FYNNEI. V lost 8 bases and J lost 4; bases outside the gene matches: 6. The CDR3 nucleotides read TGTGCCAGCGGACTAGCACAGAGCACCGGGGAGCTGTTTTTT. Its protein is CASGLAQSTGELFF.

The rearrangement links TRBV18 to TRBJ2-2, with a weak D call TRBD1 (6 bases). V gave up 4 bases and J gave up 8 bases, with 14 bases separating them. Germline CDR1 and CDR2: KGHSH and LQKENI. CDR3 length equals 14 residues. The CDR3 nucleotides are TGTGCCAGCTCACTAAGGACAGACCCGGGGGAGCTGTTTTTT. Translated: CASSLRTDPGELFF.

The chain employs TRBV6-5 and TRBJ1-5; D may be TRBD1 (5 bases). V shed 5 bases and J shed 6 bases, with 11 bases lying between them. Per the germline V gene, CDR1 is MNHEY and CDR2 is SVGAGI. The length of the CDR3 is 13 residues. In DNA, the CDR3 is TGTGCCAGCAGTCAGGGTAGGGGTCAGCCCCAGCATTTT. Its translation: CASSQGRGQPQHF.

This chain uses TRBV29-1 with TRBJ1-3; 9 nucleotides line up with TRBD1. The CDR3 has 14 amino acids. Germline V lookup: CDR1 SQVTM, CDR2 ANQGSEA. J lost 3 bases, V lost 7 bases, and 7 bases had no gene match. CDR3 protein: CSGKQGASGNTIYF. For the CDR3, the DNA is TGCAGCGGTAAACAGGGGGCAAGTGGAAACACCATATATTTT.

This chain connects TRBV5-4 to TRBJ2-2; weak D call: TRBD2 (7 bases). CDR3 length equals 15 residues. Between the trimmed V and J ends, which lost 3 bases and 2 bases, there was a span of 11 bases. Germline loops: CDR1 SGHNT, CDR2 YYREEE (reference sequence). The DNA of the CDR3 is TGTGCCAGCAGCTGGGGAGGGGGAAACACCGGGGAGCTGTTTTTT. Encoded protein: CASSWGGGNTGELFF.

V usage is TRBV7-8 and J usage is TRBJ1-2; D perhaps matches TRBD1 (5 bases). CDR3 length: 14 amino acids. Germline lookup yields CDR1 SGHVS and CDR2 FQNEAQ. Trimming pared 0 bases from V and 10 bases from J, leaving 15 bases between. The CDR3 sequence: CASSLAGRGLHYTF. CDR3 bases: TGTGCCAGCAGCTTAGCAGGGAGGGGACTGCACTACACCTTC. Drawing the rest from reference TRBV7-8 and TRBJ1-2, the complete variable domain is GAGVSQSPRYKVAKRGQDVALRCDPISGHVSLFWYQQALGQGPEFLTYFQNEAQLDKSGLPSDRFFAERPEGSVSTLKIQRTQQEDSAVYLCASSLAGRGLHYTFGSGTRLTVV.

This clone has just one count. DNA for the CDR3: TGTGCCAGCAGCCAAGCAGGGAACAATGAGCAGTTCTTC. Protein: CASSQAGNNEQFF. The chain couples TRBV3-1 (or the pseudogene TRBV3-2) to TRBJ2-1, with D perhaps TRBD1 (5 bases). The germline V gene has CDR1 LGHDT and CDR2 YNNKEL (reference sequence). Trimming pared 1 base from V and 5 bases from J, leaving 6 bases between. The CDR3 consists of 13 residues.

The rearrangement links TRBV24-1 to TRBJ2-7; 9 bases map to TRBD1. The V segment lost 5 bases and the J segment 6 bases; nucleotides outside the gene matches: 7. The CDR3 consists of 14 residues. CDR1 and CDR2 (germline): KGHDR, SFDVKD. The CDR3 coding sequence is TGTGCCACCAGTGCCCCGGGACAGGGCAGCGAGCAGTACTTC. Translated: CATSAPGQGSEQYF.

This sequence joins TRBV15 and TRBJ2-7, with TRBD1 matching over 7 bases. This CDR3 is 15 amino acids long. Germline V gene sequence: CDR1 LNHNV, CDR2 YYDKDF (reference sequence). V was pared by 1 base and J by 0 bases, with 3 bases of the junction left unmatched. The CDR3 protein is CATSRAGQASYEQYF. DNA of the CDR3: TGTGCCACCAGCAGAGCCGGACAGGCCTCCTACGAGCAGTACTTC.

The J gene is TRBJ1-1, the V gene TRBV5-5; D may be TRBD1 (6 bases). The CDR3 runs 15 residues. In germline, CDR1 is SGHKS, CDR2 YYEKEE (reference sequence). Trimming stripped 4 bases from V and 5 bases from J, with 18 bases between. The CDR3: CASSELGAVRTEAFF. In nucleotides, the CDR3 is TGTGCCAGCAGCGAATTGGGGGCTGTGAGAACTGAAGCTTTCTTT.